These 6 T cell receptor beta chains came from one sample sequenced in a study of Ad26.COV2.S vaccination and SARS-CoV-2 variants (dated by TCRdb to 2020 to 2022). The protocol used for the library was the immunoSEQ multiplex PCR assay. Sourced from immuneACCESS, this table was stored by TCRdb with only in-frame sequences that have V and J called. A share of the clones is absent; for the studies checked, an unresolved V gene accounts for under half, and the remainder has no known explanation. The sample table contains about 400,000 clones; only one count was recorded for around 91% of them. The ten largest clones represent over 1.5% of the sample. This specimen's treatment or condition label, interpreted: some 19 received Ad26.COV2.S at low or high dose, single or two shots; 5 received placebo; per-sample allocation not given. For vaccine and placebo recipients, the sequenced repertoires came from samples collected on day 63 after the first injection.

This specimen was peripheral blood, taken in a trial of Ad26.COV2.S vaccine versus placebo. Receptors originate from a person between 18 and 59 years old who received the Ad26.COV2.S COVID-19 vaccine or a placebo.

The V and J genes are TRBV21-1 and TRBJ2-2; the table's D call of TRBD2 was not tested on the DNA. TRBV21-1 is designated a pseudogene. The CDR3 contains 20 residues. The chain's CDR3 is CASSKPSGTSLGGNTGELFF. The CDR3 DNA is TGTGCCAGCAGCAAACCCTCCGGAACTAGCTTGGGAGGTAACACCGGGGAGCTGTTTTTT.

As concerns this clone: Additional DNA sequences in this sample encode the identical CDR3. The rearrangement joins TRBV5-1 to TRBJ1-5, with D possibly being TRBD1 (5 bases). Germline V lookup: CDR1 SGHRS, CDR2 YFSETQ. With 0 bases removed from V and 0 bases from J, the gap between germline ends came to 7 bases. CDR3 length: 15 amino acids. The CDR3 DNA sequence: TGCGCCAGCAGCTTGGGGGGCGGTAGCAATCAGCCCCAGCATTTT. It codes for CASSLGGGSNQPQHF.

The CDR3 coding sequence is TGTGCCAGCAGCTTAGATCTCCAGAATGAGCAGTTCTTC. This sequence encodes CASSLDLQNEQFF. The V call is TRBV11-3, the J call TRBJ2-1, with unresolved D. Looked up from germline, CDR1 is SGHNT and CDR2 is YENEEA. This CDR3 is built from 13 residues. Trimming removed 0 bases from V and 7 bases from J, with 7 bases in between.

The CDR3 loop is CSAERGGGQFF. CDR3 coding DNA: TGCAGTGCGGAGAGGGGTGGTGGGCAGTTCTTC. V gene TRBV20-1 combines with J gene TRBJ2-1; D possibly uses TRBD1 or TRBD2 (5 bases each). The ends were cut back, 6 bases at V and 12 bases at J, with 15 bases in the middle. CDR1 is DFQATT, CDR2 SNEGSKA, per germline (reference sequence). The CDR3 runs 11 residues.

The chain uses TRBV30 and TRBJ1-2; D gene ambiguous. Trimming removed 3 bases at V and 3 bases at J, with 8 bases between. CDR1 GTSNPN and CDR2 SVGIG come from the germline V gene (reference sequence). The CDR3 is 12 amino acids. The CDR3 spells CAWREDYYGYTF. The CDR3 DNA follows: TGTGCCTGGAGGGAGGACTACTATGGCTACACCTTC.

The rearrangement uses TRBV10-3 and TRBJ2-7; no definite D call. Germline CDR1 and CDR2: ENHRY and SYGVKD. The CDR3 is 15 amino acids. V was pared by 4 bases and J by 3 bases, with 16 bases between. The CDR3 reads CAISVFGSSNYEQYF. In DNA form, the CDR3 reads TGTGCCATCAGTGTCTTCGGCTCATCGAACTACGAGCAGTACTTC.